Listed below are T cell receptor beta chains from one sample, sequenced in a study of Graves' ophthalmopathy and Graves' hyperthyroidism. TCRdb independently ran MiXCR on the multiplex PCR reads; one entry per CDR3 protein. The table records about 400,000 distinct CDR3 sequences, roughly 18% of them present only once. What was sequenced was peripheral blood. All receptors derive from a woman aged 18-29 years with Graves' ophthalmopathy. CDR3s include the opening cysteine and the closing phenylalanine or tryptophan. The D gene is left open where the match is weak. Expanded clones get a size class; other rows say once, few or many, or leave the size out.

J gene | clone size | V gene | D gene | CDR3 protein | CDR3 DNA
TRBJ2-5 | many | TRBV28 | - | CASSLQGGETQYF | TGTGCCAGCAGCCTCCAGGGAGGAGAGACCCAGTACTTC
TRBJ2-5 | - | TRBV11-2 | TRBD2 | CASSPRTSGSTETQYF | TGTGCCAGCAGCCCCCGGACTAGCGGGAGTACGGAGACCCAGTACTTC
TRBJ2-5 | - | TRBV29-1 | - | CSVGRAGETQYF | TGCAGCGTGGGCAGGGCGGGAGAGACCCAGTACTTC
TRBJ2-7 | - | TRBV18 | - | CASSPLRVRVTDKTYEQYF | TGTGCCAGCTCACCATTGAGGGTTCGAGTAACGGATAAAACCTACGAGCAGTACTTC
TRBJ2-5 | many | TRBV6-2/TRBV6-3 | - | CASSWGQETQYF | TGTGCCAGCAGCTGGGGCCAAGAGACCCAGTACTTC
TRBJ2-7 | many | TRBV4-2 | TRBD2 | CASSQVGLAGGPDEQYF | TGTGCCAGCAGCCAAGTGGGTCTAGCGGGAGGGCCCGACGAGCAGTACTTC
TRBJ2-7 | many | TRBV7-9 | - | CASSLGRAYEQYF | TGTGCCAGCAGCTTAGGACGGGCCTACGAGCAGTACTTC
TRBJ2-5 | few | TRBV12-3/TRBV12-4 | - | CASSYRQYQETQYF | TGTGCCAGCAGTTATCGACAGTACCAAGAGACCCAGTACTTC
TRBJ1-1 | many | TRBV12-5 | - | CASGLGGEAFF | TGTGCTAGTGGTTTGGGGGGTGAAGCTTTCTTT
TRBJ2-5 | many | TRBV20-1 | - | CSATLGEKRESETQYF | TGCAGTGCTACACTAGGTGAAAAACGGGAGAGTGAGACCCAGTACTTC
TRBJ1-6 | many | TRBV20-1 | - | CSARGGRSYNSPLHF | TGCAGTGCTAGAGGGGGACGCTCCTATAATTCACCCCTCCACTTT
TRBJ2-5 | many | TRBV6-2/TRBV6-3 | TRBD1 | CASRPGQGAETQYF | TGTGCCAGCAGACCAGGACAGGGGGCTGAGACCCAGTACTTC
TRBJ2-7 | - | TRBV2 | TRBD1 | CASRETGSLSYEQYF | TGTGCCAGCAGAGAGACAGGGTCACTTTCCTACGAGCAGTACTTC
TRBJ2-5 | many | TRBV6-1 | - | CASSLSALQETQYF | TGTGCCAGCAGCCTTTCAGCGCTCCAAGAGACCCAGTACTTC
TRBJ1-2 | many | TRBV28 | - | CASSLTPRASYGYTF | TGTGCCAGCAGTTTAACCCCCCGGGCCAGCTATGGCTACACCTTC
TRBJ1-1 | - | TRBV6-1 | - | CASRPRTVNTEAFF | TGTGCCAGCAGGCCCAGGACAGTCAACACTGAAGCTTTCTTT
TRBJ2-4 | many | TRBV27 | TRBD2 | CASSPRGRGERDKNIQYF | TGTGCCAGCAGTCCGCGCGGGAGGGGGGAGAGGGACAAAAACATTCAGTACTTC
TRBJ1-5 | many | TRBV6-5 | - | CASSSGLAGNQPQHF | TGTGCCAGCAGTTCGGGGTTGGCGGGCAATCAGCCCCAGCATTTT
TRBJ1-5 | many | TRBV6-1 | TRBD1 | CASKNRGGQPQHF | TGTGCCAGCAAAAACAGGGGGGGTCAGCCCCAGCATTTT
TRBJ1-2 | many | TRBV3-1 | - | CASSLRARGGYTF | TGTGCCAGCAGCCTACGGGCCCGAGGGGGCTACACCTTC
TRBJ2-7 | many | TRBV20-1 | - | CSAREGLLYEQYF | TGCAGTGCTAGAGAGGGTCTGCTCTACGAGCAGTACTTC
TRBJ2-7 | many | TRBV5-1 | - | CASSLVAGSEQYF | TGCGCCAGCAGCTTGGTTGCGGGGAGCGAGCAGTACTTC
TRBJ2-5 | - | TRBV12-3/TRBV12-4 | - | CASRRDIGKETQYF | TGTGCCAGCAGGAGGGACATCGGAAAAGAGACCCAGTACTTC
TRBJ2-7 | many | TRBV5-1 | - | CASSLAGPPGEQYF | TGCGCCAGCAGCTTGGCGGGACCTCCTGGGGAGCAGTACTTC
TRBJ1-5 | many | TRBV29-1 | - | CSVRVGNQPQHF | TGCAGCGTCCGAGTCGGGAATCAGCCCCAGCATTTT
TRBJ1-1 | many | TRBV11-1 | - | CASSAEGNTEAFF | TGTGCCAGCAGCGCCGAGGGGAACACTGAAGCTTTCTTT
TRBJ1-1 | - | TRBV6-2/TRBV6-3 | TRBD1 | CASSLTDRGRSEAFF | TGTGCCAGCAGTTTGACCGACAGGGGGCGATCTGAAGCTTTCTTT
TRBJ1-5 | many | TRBV7-2 | - | CASSFGQTLNQPQHF | TGTGCCAGCAGCTTCGGACAGACGCTGAATCAGCCCCAGCATTTT
TRBJ2-7 | many | TRBV6-5 | - | CASSYRDPEQYF | TGTGCCAGCAGTTACAGAGACCCTGAGCAGTACTTC
TRBJ1-1 | many | TRBV30 | - | CAWSERTIEAFF | TGTGCCTGGAGCGAAAGAACCATTGAAGCTTTCTTT
TRBJ1-2 | many | TRBV5-1 | - | CASSLAAGSYTF | TGCGCCAGCAGCTTGGCCGCAGGGAGCTACACCTTC
TRBJ1-2 | few | TRBV12-3/TRBV12-4 | TRBD1 | CASSSGLGLLGQGKNGYTF | TGTGCCAGCAGTTCTGGATTGGGCTTACTCGGACAGGGAAAGAATGGCTACACCTTC
TRBJ1-3 | many | TRBV6-4 | - | CASRLGAAGFAGNTIYF | TGTGCCAGCAGACTCGGGGCCGCGGGATTTGCTGGAAACACCATATATTTT
TRBJ2-7 | many | TRBV9 | - | CASSGRAPYEQYF | TGTGCCAGCAGCGGTAGGGCCCCCTACGAGCAGTACTTC
TRBJ1-2 | many | TRBV6-5 | TRBD1 | CASSPTGQAYGYTF | TGTGCCAGCAGTCCAACGGGACAGGCCTATGGCTACACCTTC
TRBJ2-7 | many | TRBV5-8 | TRBD2 | CASSTLPTGLAVYEQYF | TGTGCCAGCAGCACACTCCCAACGGGACTAGCGGTCTACGAGCAGTACTTC
TRBJ2-7 | many | TRBV12-3/TRBV12-4 | - | CASSLGRAHEQYF | TGTGCCAGCAGTTTGGGCAGGGCCCACGAGCAGTACTTC
TRBJ1-6 | many | TRBV14 | - | CASSPDLRVSPLHF | TGTGCCAGCAGCCCGGACTTGCGGGTATCACCCCTCCACTTT
TRBJ1-5 | many | TRBV15 | - | CATSRLEAAGFNQPQHF | TGTGCCACCAGCAGATTGGAAGCGGCCGGCTTCAATCAGCCCCAGCATTTT
TRBJ1-6 | many | TRBV7-2 | TRBD1 | CASSLGTGGPSSYNSPLHF | TGTGCCAGCAGCTTAGGGACAGGGGGCCCCAGCTCCTATAATTCACCCCTCCACTTT
TRBJ1-2 | - | TRBV5-1 | - | CASSFPGQNDPYGYTF | TGCGCCAGCAGCTTTCCGGGGCAGAACGACCCCTATGGCTACACCTTC
TRBJ2-7 | many | TRBV30 | - | CAWSTAAGPYEQYF | TGTGCCTGGAGTACAGCAGCCGGTCCCTACGAGCAGTACTTC
TRBJ2-7 | - | TRBV6-1 | - | CASRSRGGYEQYF | TGTGCCAGCAGATCAAGGGGGGGCTACGAGCAGTACTTC
TRBJ2-7 | many | TRBV7-2 | - | CASSLAASSYEQYF | TGTGCCAGCAGCTTAGCTGCCTCCTCCTACGAGCAGTACTTC
TRBJ2-5 | once | TRBV13 | - | CASSSGGGIETQYF | TGTGCCAGCAGTTCCGGAGGGGGAATAGAGACCCAGTACTTC
TRBJ1-1 | many | TRBV20-1 | - | CSAPLRDIKNTEAFF | TGCAGTGCTCCGCTAAGGGATATCAAGAACACTGAAGCTTTCTTT
TRBJ2-7 | many | TRBV7-2 | TRBD1 | CASSLGTGGEEQYF | TGTGCCAGCAGCTTAGGGACAGGGGGAGAAGAGCAGTACTTC
TRBJ1-1 | many | TRBV12-3/TRBV12-4 | - | CASSLRGANFNTEAFF | TGTGCCAGCAGTTTAAGGGGGGCGAACTTTAACACTGAAGCTTTCTTT